This record covers a single TCR beta chain. The data were produced by immunoSEQ multiplex PCR, yet TCRdb's version contains in-frame clones alone and is incomplete. The sample gives under 90,000 clones, approximately 97% of which show up once; more than 0.15% is in the top ten. Looked up from germline, CDR1 is SGHNT and CDR2 is YENEEA. The CDR3 sequence is 18 residues long. V was clipped by 7 bases and J by 3 bases; unmatched bases: 14. These data originate in a study of technical replicates of blood from a handful of donors. The sequence came from a human donor in good health. What was sequenced was T cells isolated from PBMCs. The V call is TRBV11-3, the J call TRBJ2-5, with 13 nucleotides matching TRBD2. In nucleotides, the CDR3 is TGTGCCAGCACCCAAAACACCCGACTAGCGGGGGGTAAAGAGACCCAGTACTTC. It specifies CASTQNTRLAGGKETQYF.